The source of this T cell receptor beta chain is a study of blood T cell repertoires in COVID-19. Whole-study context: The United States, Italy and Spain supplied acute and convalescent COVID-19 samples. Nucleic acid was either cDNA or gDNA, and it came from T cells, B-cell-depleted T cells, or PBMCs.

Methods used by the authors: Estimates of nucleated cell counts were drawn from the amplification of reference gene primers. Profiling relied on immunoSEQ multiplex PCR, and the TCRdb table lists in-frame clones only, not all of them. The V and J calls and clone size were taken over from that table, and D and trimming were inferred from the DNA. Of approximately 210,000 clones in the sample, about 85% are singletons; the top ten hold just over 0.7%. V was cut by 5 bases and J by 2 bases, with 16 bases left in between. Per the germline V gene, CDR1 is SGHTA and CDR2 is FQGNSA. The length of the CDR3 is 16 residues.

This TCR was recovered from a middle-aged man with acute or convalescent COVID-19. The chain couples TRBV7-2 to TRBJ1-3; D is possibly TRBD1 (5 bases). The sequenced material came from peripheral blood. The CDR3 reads CASSENRPLTGNTIYF. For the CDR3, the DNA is TGTGCCAGCAGCGAAAACAGGCCCCTCACTGGAAACACCATATATTTT.